These 10 T cell receptor beta chains came from one sample sequenced in a study of early T cells in non-severe SARS-CoV-2 infection. TCRdb reprocessed the 5' RACE reads via MiXCR and lists one record per CDR3 protein. The table includes 50,000 to 60,000 distinct CDR3 sequences, 7.5% to 9% detected once. The source was whole blood, collected at baseline. These receptors all come from an adult who was a healthcare worker with PCR-confirmed SARS-CoV-2 infection or an uninfected control (not recorded which).

The chain is built from TRBV29-1 and TRBJ1-1, with D possibly matching TRBD1 (6 bases). CDR1 is SQVTM and CDR2 is ANQGSEA in the germline V gene. The germline V and J ends were trimmed by 6 bases and 5 bases, with 16 bases remaining between them. This CDR3 has 13 residues. Written as DNA, the CDR3 is TGCAGCGTCCTCCAGGGGAGGAGAACTGAAGCTTTCTTT. Protein product: CSVLQGRRTEAFF.

This clonotype was found a few times. The CDR3 region is CASSALGAGQETQYF. CDR3 nucleotide sequence: TGTGCCAGCAGCGCCTTGGGTGCAGGCCAAGAGACCCAGTACTTC. V gene TRBV9 combines with J gene TRBJ2-5; D unresolved. V was shortened by 3 bases and J by 1 base, with 13 bases between the two germline ends. This CDR3 comprises 15 residues. Germline CDR1 SGDLS, CDR2 YYNGEE.

This clonotype was detected ten times or more. The chain combines TRBV18 with TRBJ1-3, with D uncertain. V lost 6 bases and J 0 bases, leaving 12 bases between the germline ends. Germline CDR1 KGHSH, CDR2 LQKENI. This CDR3 has 15 amino acids. The CDR3: CASSQGRLSGNTIYF. The CDR3 coding sequence is TGTGCCAGCTCTCAAGGACGTCTCTCTGGAAACACCATATATTTT.

This clonotype was counted between two and nine times. The chain uses TRBV6-6 and TRBJ2-2, with no clear D. CDR3 length: 13 amino acids. The germline V and J ends were trimmed by 4 bases and 5 bases, with 8 bases remaining between them. Germline V gene data show CDR1 as MNHNY and CDR2 as SVGAGI (reference sequence). The CDR3 sequence: CASSSQSTGELFF. The CDR3 bases are TGTGCCAGCAGTTCGCAGTCGACCGGGGAGCTGTTTTTT.

This clonotype was found many times. This chain links TRBV5-1 with TRBJ2-1, with TRBD2 matching over 8 bases. The V gene end was trimmed by 2 bases and the J gene end by 1 base; junction bases not matched to a gene: 2. CDR3 length equals 15 residues. CDR1 is SGHRS, CDR2 YFSETQ, per germline. CDR3 in amino acids: CASSFGLASYNEQFF. CDR3 nucleotide sequence: TGCGCCAGCAGCTTCGGACTAGCTTCCTACAATGAGCAGTTCTTC.

The rearrangement links TRBV30 to TRBJ2-3, with 7 bases matching TRBD1. Looked up from germline, CDR1 is GTSNPN and CDR2 is SVGIG (reference sequence). V lost 0 bases and J lost 5; bases outside the gene matches: 5. The CDR3 loop spans 14 amino acids. The CDR3 region is CAWSVGTVRDTQYF. In nucleotides, the CDR3 is TGTGCCTGGAGTGTCGGGACAGTACGAGATACGCAGTATTTT.

This clonotype turned up a few times. The chain employs TRBV14 and TRBJ2-2; TRBD1 might be the D (5 bases). Per germline, CDR1 SGHDN and CDR2 FVKESK. The V and J ends lost 2 bases and 1 base respectively, with 8 bases between them. This CDR3 region has 15 residues. Written as DNA, the CDR3 is TGTGCCAGCAGCCAATTCACAGGGAACACCGGGGAGCTGTTTTTT. Its translation: CASSQFTGNTGELFF.

The chain combines TRBV19 with TRBJ2-7; D could derive from TRBD1 or TRBD2 (5 bases each). This CDR3 has 11 residues. V was clipped by 8 bases and J by 7 bases, with 12 bases between them. In germline, CDR1 is LNHDA, CDR2 SQIVND (reference sequence). The CDR3 reads CASGAPGEQYF. For the CDR3, the DNA is TGTGCCAGTGGGGCCCCGGGGGAGCAGTACTTC.

The table lists this clonotype with a few counts. The rearrangement uses TRBV11-2 and TRBJ1-2, with unresolved D. The ends were cut back, 1 base at V and 8 bases at J, with 8 bases in the middle. The CDR3 sequence is 12 residues long. In germline, CDR1 is SGHAT, CDR2 FQNNGV. CDR3 region: CASSLVGQGYTF. CDR3 DNA: TGTGCCAGCAGCTTAGTTGGCCAGGGCTACACCTTC.

This clonotype has more than one count but fewer than ten. The chain couples TRBV7-9 to TRBJ2-3, with 9 bases aligning to TRBD1. The J segment lost 2 bases and the V segment lost 4 bases, leaving 16 bases of the junction unmatched. Germline CDR1 SEHNR, CDR2 FQNEAQ (reference sequence). This CDR3 is 19 amino acids long. CDR3 region: CASSSSMGQGIYFTDTQYF. The CDR3 nucleotides read TGTGCCAGCAGCTCAAGTATGGGACAGGGAATTTATTTCACAGATACGCAGTATTTT.